This passage covers 2 T cell receptor beta chains from one sample sequenced in a study of beta chain features in type 1 diabetes. The investigators reverse transcribed all of the isolated RNA, so they sequenced expressed TCRB transcripts. The table came from immunoSEQ multiplex PCR; TCRdb's copy has only in-frame clones and leaves some out. This sample has almost 350,000 clones, with around 8.5% found just once. Antigens of these TCRs are unknown. The study's findings and limits: Among all four CD4+ subsets, Type 1 diabetes patients had TCRB CDR3s that were moderately but significantly shorter.

The sample comprised central memory CD4+ T cells from blood. The receptor set was obtained from a man in his thirties or forties with type 1 diabetes.

This chain links TRBV19 with TRBJ1-1, with D perhaps matching TRBD1 (5 bases). This CDR3 spans 17 amino acids. Looked up from germline, CDR1 is LNHDA and CDR2 is SQIVND (reference sequence). Between the trimmed V and J ends, which lost 3 bases and 1 base, there was a span of 18 bases. The CDR3 loop is CASSIPPGRGTNTEAFF. CDR3 coding DNA: TGTGCCAGTAGTATCCCCCCCGGTCGGGGGACGAACACTGAAGCTTTCTTT.

This clone has more than one count but fewer than ten. The V call is TRBV7-8, the J call TRBJ2-5; possible D gene TRBD2, 6 bases. This CDR3 region has 13 residues. Trimming shortened V by 10 bases and J by 2 bases, and 14 bases separated the two germline ends. Germline CDR1 and CDR2: SGHVS and FQNEAQ. The CDR3 nucleotides are TGTGCCACCTCAAGGGACTCTCAAGAGACCCAGTACTTC. Residues: CATSRDSQETQYF.